The clone carrying this T cell receptor beta chain was recorded once. The antigen is not known. The data stem from a study of shared clonotypes between healthy human individuals. Looking at the study overall: Per donor, CD8 memory used one plate, CD8 naive used two, CD4 memory used three and CD4 naive used three. Study-wide results and caveats: The sharing of roughly 5% of naive CD4 clonotypes was seen across a handful of donors. The represented genetic and exposure-history diversity was limited by the small number of donors.

TCRdb's copy holds only in-frame clones and misses some; the assay was immunoSEQ multiplex PCR. The sample contains about 610,000 clones, around 96% of which appear only once. Naive CD8 cells lacked CD45RO and underwent positive selection for CCR7, leaving out terminally differentiated effector memory CD45RA+ cells. Donors, healthy HIV-negative adults, lacked recent acute infections or vaccinations. The sample taken for sequencing was naive CD8+ T cells sorted from blood. The sequence came from a woman in her 30s in good health.

CDR3 protein: CASSAQRGNEQYF. CDR3 DNA sequence: TGTGCCAGCAGCGCCCAGAGGGGGAACGAGCAGTACTTC. The gene calls are TRBV7-9 and TRBJ2-7, with TRBD1 as a possible D gene (6 bases). V dropped 5 bases and J dropped 5 bases, with 13 bases sitting between them. The CDR3 totals 13 residues. CDR1 is SEHNR and CDR2 is FQNEAQ in the germline V gene (reference sequence).